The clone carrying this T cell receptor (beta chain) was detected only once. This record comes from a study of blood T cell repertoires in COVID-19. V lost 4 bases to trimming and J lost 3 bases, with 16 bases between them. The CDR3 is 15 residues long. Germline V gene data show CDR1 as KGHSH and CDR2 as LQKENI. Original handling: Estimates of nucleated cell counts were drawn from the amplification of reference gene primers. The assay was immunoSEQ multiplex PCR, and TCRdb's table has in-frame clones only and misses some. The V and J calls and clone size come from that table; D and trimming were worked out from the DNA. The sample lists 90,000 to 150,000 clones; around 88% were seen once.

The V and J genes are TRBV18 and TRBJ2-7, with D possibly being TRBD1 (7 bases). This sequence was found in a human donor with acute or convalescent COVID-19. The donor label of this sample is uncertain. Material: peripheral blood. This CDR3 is CASSLGGTANYEQYF. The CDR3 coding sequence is TGTGCCAGCTCACTAGGAGGGACAGCGAACTACGAGCAGTACTTC.